What follows describes a single TCR beta chain. The record originates from a study of cytomegalovirus exposure and HLA in healthy donors. V gave up 0 bases and J gave up 2 bases; unmatched junction bases: 4. This CDR3 spans 15 amino acids. The V gene's germline CDR1 is SGHNT and CDR2 YYREEE (reference sequence). TCRdb's table, derived via immunoSEQ multiplex PCR, lists solely in-frame clones and lacks some. The table has tens of thousands of clones, roughly 93% seen once; the top ten hold approximately 6.3%. Sequencing input: PBMCs. The chain combines TRBV5-4 with TRBJ2-5; the match to TRBD2 covers 7 bases. The TCR originated in a woman aged 18-29 years in good health and CMV-seronegative. The CDR3 region is CASSLEGREQETQYF. CDR3 DNA: TGTGCCAGCAGCTTGGAGGGGAGGGAGCAAGAGACCCAGTACTTC. Using reference TRBV5-4 and TRBJ2-5 for the parts outside the CDR3, the full variable domain is ETGVTQSPTHLIKTRGQQVTLRCSSQSGHNTVSWYQQALGQGPQFIFQYYREEENGRGNFPPRFSGLQFPNYSSELNVNALELDDSALYLCASSLEGREQETQYFGPGTRLLVL.